A single sample gave rise to the 4 T cell receptor beta chains below, sequenced in a study of cytomegalovirus exposure and HLA in healthy donors. The protocol was immunoSEQ multiplex PCR, while the TCRdb copy is restricted to in-frame clones and leaves out a portion. The data contain 250,000 to 350,000 clones, 88% of them seen just once; the ten biggest clones take up around 0.96%. Sample: PBMCs. These TCRs come from a man under 40 in good health and CMV-seronegative.

This clone appeared once. The V and J genes are TRBV9 and TRBJ1-1, with a weak D call TRBD1 (6 bases). The CDR3 is 16 residues long. Germline V gene sequence: CDR1 SGDLS, CDR2 YYNGEE. Trimming took off 4 bases at V and 3 bases at J, with 19 bases between the two ends. CDR3 DNA: TGTGCCAGCAGCAAGAGGGGGGGCGGTACTCACACTGAAGCTTTCTTT. Its protein product is CASSKRGGGTHTEAFF.

The rearrangement uses TRBV27 and TRBJ2-7; 7 nucleotides agree with TRBD1. J was trimmed by 0 bases and V by 6 bases; bases with no gene match: 5. CDR1 MNHEY and CDR2 SMNVEV come from the germline V gene (reference sequence). The CDR3 totals 14 residues. The CDR3 protein is CASSRDRGSYEQYF. The CDR3 DNA follows: TGTGCCAGCAGCCGGGACAGAGGCTCCTACGAGCAGTACTTC.

CDR3 protein: CASSSGLAGGSSYNEQFF. CDR3 nucleotides: TGCGCCAGCAGTTCGGGACTAGCGGGGGGTAGCTCCTACAATGAGCAGTTCTTC. The V gene is TRBV5-1, the J gene TRBJ2-1, with 15 bases fitting TRBD2. CDR1 SGHRS and CDR2 YFSETQ come from the germline V gene. The trim removed 5 bases at V and 0 bases at J, leaving 6 bases unmatched. This CDR3 comprises 18 residues.

The rearrangement links TRBV5-1 to TRBJ1-1; a weak D match, TRBD1 (6 bases). CDR3 length: 17 residues. V dropped 3 bases and J dropped 0 bases, with 18 bases sitting between them. Germline CDR1 SGHRS, CDR2 YFSETQ. CDR3 sequence reads: CASSSKGGGDLNTEAFF. The CDR3 nucleotides are TGCGCCAGCAGCTCAAAGGGGGGAGGGGACCTGAACACTGAAGCTTTCTTT.